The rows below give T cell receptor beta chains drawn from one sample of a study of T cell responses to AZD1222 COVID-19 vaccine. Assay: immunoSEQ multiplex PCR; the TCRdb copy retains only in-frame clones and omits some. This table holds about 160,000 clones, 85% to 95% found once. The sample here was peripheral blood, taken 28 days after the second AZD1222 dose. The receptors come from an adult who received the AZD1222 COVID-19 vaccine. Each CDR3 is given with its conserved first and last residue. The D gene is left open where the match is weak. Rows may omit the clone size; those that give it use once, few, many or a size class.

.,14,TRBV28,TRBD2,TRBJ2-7,CASSPSGGSYEQYF,TGTGCCAGCAGCCCTTCTGGCGGGAGCTACGAGCAGTACTTC
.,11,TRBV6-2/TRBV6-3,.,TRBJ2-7,CASSFSSEQYF,TGTGCCAGCAGTTTCTCCAGCGAGCAGTACTTC
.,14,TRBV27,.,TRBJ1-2,CASSLPGAPYGYTF,TGTGCCAGCAGTTTACCGGGGGCGCCCTATGGCTACACCTTC
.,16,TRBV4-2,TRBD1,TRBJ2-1,CASSQPGTGSYNEQFF,TGTGCCAGCAGCCAACCCGGGACAGGCTCCTACAATGAGCAGTTCTTC
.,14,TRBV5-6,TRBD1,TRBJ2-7,CASALQGVTYEQYF,TGTGCCAGCGCCCTACAGGGGGTCACCTACGAGCAGTACTTC
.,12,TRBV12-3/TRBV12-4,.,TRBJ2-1,CASSLGTPEQFF,TGTGCCAGCAGTTTAGGGACCCCCGAGCAGTTCTTC
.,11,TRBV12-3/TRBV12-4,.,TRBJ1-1,CASSRRTEAFF,TGTGCCAGCAGCCGGCGGACTGAAGCTTTCTTT
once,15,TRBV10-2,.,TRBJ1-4,CASRPRQTQEEKLFF,TGCGCCAGCAGGCCTAGACAGACTCAGGAGGAAAAACTGTTTTTT
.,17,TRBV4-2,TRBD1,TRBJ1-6,CASSQGWDRERFTPLHF,TGTGCCAGCAGCCAGGGCTGGGACAGGGAGAGGTTTACACCCCTCCACTTT
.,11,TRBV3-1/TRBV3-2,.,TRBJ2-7,CASSQEREQYF,TGTGCCAGCAGCCAAGAACGCGAGCAGTACTTC
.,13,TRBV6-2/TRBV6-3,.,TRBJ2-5,CASSPSNPETQYF,TGTGCCAGCAGTCCCTCTAACCCGGAGACCCAGTACTTC
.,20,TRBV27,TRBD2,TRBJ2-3,CASSPPGGAGVIMSTDTQYF,TGTGCCAGCAGTCCGCCGGGGGGAGCGGGAGTTATTATGAGCACAGATACGCAGTATTTT
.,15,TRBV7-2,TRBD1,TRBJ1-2,CASSLGRGLDYGYTF,TGTGCCAGCAGCTTAGGCAGGGGGTTGGACTATGGCTACACCTTC
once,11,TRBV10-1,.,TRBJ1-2,CASSEGTGYTF,TGCGCCAGCAGTGAGGGGACGGGCTACACCTTC
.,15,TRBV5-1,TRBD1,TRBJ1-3,CASSPGTVSGNTIYF,TGCGCCAGCAGCCCTGGGACAGTCTCTGGAAACACCATATATTTT
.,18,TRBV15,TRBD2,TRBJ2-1,CATSRDGWRLAGFNEQFF,TGTGCCACCAGCAGAGATGGGTGGAGACTAGCGGGTTTCAATGAGCAGTTCTTC
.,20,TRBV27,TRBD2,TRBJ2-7,CASSLKLAGPGLGSSYEQYF,TGTGCCAGCAGTTTGAAACTAGCGGGCCCGGGTTTGGGGAGCTCCTACGAGCAGTACTTC
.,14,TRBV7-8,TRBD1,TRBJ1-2,CASSEGQVGYGYTF,TGTGCCAGCAGCGAAGGACAGGTCGGCTATGGCTACACCTTC
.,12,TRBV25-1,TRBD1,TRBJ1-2,CASSQTGSGYTF,TGTGCCAGCAGCCAGACAGGGTCTGGCTACACCTTC
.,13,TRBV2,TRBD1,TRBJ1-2,CASRYDRGEGYTF,TGTGCCAGCAGATACGACAGGGGGGAAGGCTACACCTTC
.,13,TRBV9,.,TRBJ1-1,CASSKPENTEAFF,TGTGCCAGCAGCAAACCGGAGAACACTGAAGCTTTCTTT
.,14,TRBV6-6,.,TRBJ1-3,CASSYSGSGNTIYF,TGTGCCAGCAGTTATAGCGGCTCTGGAAACACCATATATTTT
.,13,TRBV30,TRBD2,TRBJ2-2,CAWTLAGTGELFF,TGTGCCTGGACACTAGCGGGCACCGGGGAGCTGTTTTTT
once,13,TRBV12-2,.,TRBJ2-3,CASRPERKDTQYF,TGTGCAAGTCGCCCGGAGCGGAAAGATACGCAGTATTTT
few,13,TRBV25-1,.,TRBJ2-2,CASKSGSTGELFF,TGTGCCAGCAAGTCGGGCTCCACCGGGGAGCTGTTTTTT
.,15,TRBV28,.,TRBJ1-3,CASSPAPMAGNTIYF,TGTGCCAGCAGCCCCGCCCCAATGGCTGGAAACACCATATATTTT
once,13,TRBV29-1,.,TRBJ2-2,CSVAGVNTGELFF,TGCAGCGTTGCTGGGGTGAACACCGGGGAGCTGTTTTTT
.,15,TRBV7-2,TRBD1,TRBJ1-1,CASSLGQLMNTEAFF,TGTGCCAGCAGCTTGGGACAGCTGATGAACACTGAAGCTTTCTTT
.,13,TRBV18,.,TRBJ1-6,CASSRDLNSPLHF,TGTGCCAGCTCACGGGACCTAAATTCACCCCTCCACTTT
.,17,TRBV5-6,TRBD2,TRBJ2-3,CASSLAGLAGGVDTQYF,TGTGCCAGCAGCTTGGCCGGATTAGCGGGAGGGGTAGATACGCAGTATTTT
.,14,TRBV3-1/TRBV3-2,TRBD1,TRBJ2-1,CASSRLGQGIEQFF,TGTGCCAGCAGCCGACTGGGACAGGGAATAGAGCAGTTCTTC
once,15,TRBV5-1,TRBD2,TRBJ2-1,CASSLAGTSNNEQFF,TGCGCCAGCAGCTTGGCCGGGACTAGTAACAATGAGCAGTTCTTC
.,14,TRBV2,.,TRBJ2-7,CASSGTFLSYEQYF,TGTGCCAGCAGTGGGACCTTCCTCTCCTACGAGCAGTACTTC
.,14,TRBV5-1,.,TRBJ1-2,CASSPGDRNYGYTF,TGCGCCAGCAGCCCCGGGGACCGTAACTATGGCTACACCTTC
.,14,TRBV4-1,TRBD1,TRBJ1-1,CASSQGQGGTEAFF,TGCGCCAGCAGCCAAGGACAGGGAGGGACTGAAGCTTTCTTT
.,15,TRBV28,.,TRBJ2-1,CASSSERVLGDEQFF,TGTGCCAGCAGTAGCGAAAGGGTCCTAGGCGATGAGCAGTTCTTC
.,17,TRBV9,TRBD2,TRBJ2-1,CASSVDRAGGVDNEQFF,TGTGCCAGCAGCGTAGATAGAGCGGGAGGTGTGGACAATGAGCAGTTCTTC
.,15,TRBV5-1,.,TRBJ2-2,CASSLNPRNTGELFF,TGCGCCAGCAGCTTGAATCCTAGGAACACCGGGGAGCTGTTTTTT
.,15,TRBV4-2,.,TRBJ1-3,CASSQDNQGGNTIYF,TGTGCCAGCAGCCAAGATAACCAGGGTGGAAACACCATATATTTT
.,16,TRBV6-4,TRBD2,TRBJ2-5,CASRKNLSGSPETQYF,TGTGCCAGCAGGAAGAACCTTAGCGGGAGTCCGGAGACCCAGTACTTC
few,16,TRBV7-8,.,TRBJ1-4,CASSPQQGLKIEKLFF,TGTGCCAGCAGCCCTCAACAGGGCCTTAAAATTGAAAAACTGTTTTTT
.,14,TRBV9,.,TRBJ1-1,CASSPQALNTEAFF,TGTGCCAGCAGCCCCCAAGCTTTGAACACTGAAGCTTTCTTT
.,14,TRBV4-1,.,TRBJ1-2,CASSQPPGLRGYTF,TGCGCCAGCAGCCAGCCCCCGGGACTCCGGGGCTACACCTTC
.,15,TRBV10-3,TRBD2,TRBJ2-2,CAISGTSGVSGELFF,TGTGCCATCAGTGGGACTAGCGGGGTCTCCGGGGAGCTGTTTTTT
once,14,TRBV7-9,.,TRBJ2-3,CASSTGQSTDTQYF,TGTGCCAGCAGCACAGGACAGAGCACAGATACGCAGTATTTT
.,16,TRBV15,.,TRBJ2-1,CATSRDDSYSYNEQFF,TGTGCCACCAGCAGAGATGATTCTTACTCCTACAATGAGCAGTTCTTC
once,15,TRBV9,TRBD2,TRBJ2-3,CASSASGRATDTQYF,TGTGCCAGCAGCGCTAGCGGGAGGGCAACAGATACGCAGTATTTT
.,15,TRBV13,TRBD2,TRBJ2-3,CASSQTGTSGDTQYF,TGTGCCAGCAGCCAAACCGGGACTAGCGGAGATACGCAGTATTTT
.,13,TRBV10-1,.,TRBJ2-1,CASNGGPYNEQFF,TGCGCCAGCAACGGCGGACCCTACAATGAGCAGTTCTTC
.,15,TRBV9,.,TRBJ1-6,CASSVQETLKSPLHF,TGTGCCAGCAGCGTACAGGAGACCCTTAAATCACCCCTCCACTTT
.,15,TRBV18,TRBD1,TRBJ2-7,CASSLSGDSTYEQYF,TGTGCCAGCTCACTATCCGGGGACAGCACCTACGAGCAGTACTTC
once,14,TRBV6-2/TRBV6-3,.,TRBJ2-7,CASSPQGLSYEQYF,TGTGCCAGCAGCCCACAGGGACTCTCCTACGAGCAGTACTTC
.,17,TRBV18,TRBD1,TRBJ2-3,CASSPLAGQGARDTQYF,TGTGCCAGCTCACCTCTCGCGGGGCAGGGGGCGCGGGATACGCAGTATTTT
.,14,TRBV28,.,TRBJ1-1,CASQTGGGEPEAFF,TGTGCCAGCCAAACGGGAGGGGGGGAGCCTGAAGCTTTCTTT
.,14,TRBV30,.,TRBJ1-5,CAWGGVYSNQPQHF,TGTGCCTGGGGGGGAGTATATAGCAATCAGCCCCAGCATTTT
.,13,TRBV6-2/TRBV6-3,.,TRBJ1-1,CASSQGLNTEAFF,TGTGCCAGCAGCCAGGGGCTGAACACTGAAGCTTTCTTT
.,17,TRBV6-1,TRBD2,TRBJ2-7,CASSEWPKEREDYEQYF,TGTGCCAGCAGTGAATGGCCCAAAGAGCGGGAGGACTACGAGCAGTACTTC
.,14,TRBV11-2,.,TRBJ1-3,CASSLVPSGNTIYF,TGTGCCAGCAGCTTAGTACCCTCTGGAAACACCATATATTTT
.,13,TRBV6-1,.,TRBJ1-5,CASSEGGNQPQHF,TGTGCCAGCAGTGAGGGCGGCAATCAGCCCCAGCATTTT
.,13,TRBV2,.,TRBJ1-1,CASGEGGNTEAFF,TGTGCCAGCGGAGAGGGGGGGAACACTGAAGCTTTCTTT